This T cell receptor beta chain was profiled in a study of radiation and T cells in renal cell carcinoma. Whole-study findings and limits: Baseline intratumoral clonotype presence is unknown without pretreatment biopsies. From baseline, blood top tumor clonotypes peaked at 2 weeks post-radiation.

Method: immunoSEQ multiplex PCR; TCRdb's copy keeps in-frame clones and lacks some. The sample shows some 150,000 clones, over 80% of them seen only once. Trimming took off 2 bases at V and 1 base at J, with 12 bases between the two ends. This CDR3 contains 16 residues. CDR1 and CDR2 (germline): LGHNA, YSLEER. Time point in this sample: baseline pretreatment blood. Treatment defined: 15 Gy SBRT to primary tumor, nephrectomy 4 weeks later. Clear cell pathology was present in this patient's renal cell carcinoma. A note on this clone: Its matching antigen is unknown.

This specimen was blood, taken from a patient whose treatment included radiotherapy and nephrectomy. The chain combines TRBV4-3 with TRBJ2-4, with D hard to call. This clonotype was obtained from a woman between 45 and 65 years old with renal cell carcinoma. This CDR3 reads CASSQKTAQAKNIQYF. CDR3 in DNA: TGCGCCAGCAGCCAAAAAACCGCCCAGGCCAAAAACATTCAGTACTTC.